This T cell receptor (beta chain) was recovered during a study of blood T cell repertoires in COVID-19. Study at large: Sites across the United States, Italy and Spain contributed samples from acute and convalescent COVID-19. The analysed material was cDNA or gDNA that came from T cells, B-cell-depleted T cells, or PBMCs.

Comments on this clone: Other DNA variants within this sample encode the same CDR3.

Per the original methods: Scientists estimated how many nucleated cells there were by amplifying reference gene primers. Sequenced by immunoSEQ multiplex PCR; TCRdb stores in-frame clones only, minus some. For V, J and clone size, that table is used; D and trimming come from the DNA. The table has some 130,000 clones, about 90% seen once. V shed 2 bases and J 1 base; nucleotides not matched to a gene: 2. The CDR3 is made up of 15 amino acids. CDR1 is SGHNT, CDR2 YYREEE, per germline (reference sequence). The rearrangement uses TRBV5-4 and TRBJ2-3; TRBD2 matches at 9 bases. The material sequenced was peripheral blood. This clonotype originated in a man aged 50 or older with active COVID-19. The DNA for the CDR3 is TGTGCCAGCAGCTTCCCTAGCGGGGGCACAGATACGCAGTATTTT. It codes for CASSFPSGGTDTQYF.